The clone carrying this T cell receptor (beta chain) was seen a few times. The data were obtained in a study of blood T cells in healthy people across ages. No fewer than 7 million PBMCs went into each sample. The authors extracted at least 6 micrograms of total RNA per sample. It was with a sample-barcoded 5' primer and a J-beta primer mix that a second PCR of about 6 to 12 cycles was run. Each cDNA molecule was tagged by a template-switch adaptor that had 12 random nucleotides. MiXCR, applied by TCRdb to the 5' RACE reads, yields one record per CDR3 protein. This table has 550,000 to 750,000 distinct CDR3 sequences, under 25% appearing once. The germline gives CDR1 SGDLS, CDR2 YYNGEE. The CDR3 consists of 14 residues. Deletions cut 3 bases from V and 0 bases from J, with 9 bases between.

The source is an older man in good health. The sample was blood. The genes are TRBV9 and TRBJ2-5; D not resolved. The CDR3 nucleotides read TGTGCCAGCAGCGGAATGCCCCACCAAGAGACCCAGTACTTC. It specifies CASSGMPHQETQYF.